Described below is a single TCR beta chain sequence and its context. Its antigen is undetermined. Primers included in the PCR were 60 Vbeta and 13 Jbeta primers. The repertoire was sequenced with immunoSEQ multiplex PCR; TCRdb's copy has only in-frame clones and lacks some. The sample holds 150,000 or so clones, less than 90% seen once. The record originates from a study of cytomegalovirus exposure and HLA in healthy donors. Study as a whole: Early released data had about 85 million unique TCRs, all coming from HLA-typed donors.

Germline loops: CDR1 SGHTA, CDR2 FQGTGA. Trimming left V 4 bases short and J 6 bases short, with 12 bases between. The CDR3 sequence is 13 residues long. Overall study results and limits: The investigators catalogued 164 TCR beta chains as cytomegalovirus-associated.

The sequence came from a man aged 50-60 years in good health and CMV-seropositive. Sample: PBMCs. The chain recombines TRBV7-3 with TRBJ1-1, with D maybe TRBD1 (5 bases). The CDR3 loop is CASSSGTGAEAFF. The CDR3 region has the DNA TGTGCCAGCAGCTCTGGGACTGGGGCTGAAGCTTTCTTT.